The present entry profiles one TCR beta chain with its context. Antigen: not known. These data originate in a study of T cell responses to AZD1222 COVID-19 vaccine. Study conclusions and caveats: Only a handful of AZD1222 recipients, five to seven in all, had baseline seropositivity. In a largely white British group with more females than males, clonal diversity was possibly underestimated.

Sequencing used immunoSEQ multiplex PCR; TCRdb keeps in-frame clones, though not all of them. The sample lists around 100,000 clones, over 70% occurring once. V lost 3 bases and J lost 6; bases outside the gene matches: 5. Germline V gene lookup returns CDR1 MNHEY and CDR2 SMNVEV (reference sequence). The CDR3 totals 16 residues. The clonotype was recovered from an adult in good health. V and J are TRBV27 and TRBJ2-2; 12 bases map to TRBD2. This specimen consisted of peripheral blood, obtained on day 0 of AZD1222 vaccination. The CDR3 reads CASSFGLAGKSGELFF. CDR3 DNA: TGTGCCAGCAGTTTTGGACTAGCGGGGAAGTCCGGGGAGCTGTTTTTT.